Each of the 21 T cell receptor beta chains below was sequenced from the same sample in a study of PD-1 blockade in mismatch repair-deficient tumors. This table comes from immunoSEQ multiplex PCR, and its TCRdb copy is limited to in-frame clones, with some not included. Found here are 70,000 to 95,000 clones, approximately 80% of them singletons; the top ten hold around 5.1%. The sample was peripheral blood, taken 44 weeks after starting pembrolizumab. These receptors came from an adult with mismatch repair-deficient cancer.

V is TRBV2 and J is TRBJ2-5; 7 bases align to TRBD1. J gave up 1 base and V 6 bases, and 8 bases lay outside the gene matches. Germline values: CDR1 SNHLY, CDR2 FYNNEI. This CDR3 is 15 amino acids long. CDR3 coding DNA: TGTGCCAGCAGAGAACAGGGGATCATCCAAGAGACCCAGTACTTC. Amino acid sequence: CASREQGIIQETQYF.

The chain employs TRBV6-1 and TRBJ1-4, with 7 bases aligning to TRBD1. The V and J ends lost 5 bases and 6 bases, in that order; junction bases with no gene match: 6. The CDR3 spans 14 residues. CDR1 and CDR2 (germline): MNHNS, SASEGT. CDR3 protein: CASSLGGVDEKLFF. The DNA for the CDR3 is TGTGCCAGCAGTCTAGGGGGCGTAGATGAAAAACTGTTTTTT.

The genes are TRBV6-1 and TRBJ2-3, with 8 positions matching TRBD2. The CDR3 length is 15 residues. Germline CDR1 MNHNS, CDR2 SASEGT. After removal of 6 bases from V and 2 bases from J, the junction contained 7 bases not matched to a gene. The DNA of the CDR3 is TGTGCCAGCAGAGACGGGGGGGATGCCACAGATACGCAGTATTTT. It encodes CASRDGGDATDTQYF.

The CDR3 DNA reads TGTGCCAGCAGCTTAGGGCTAGCGGGAGTGGAGACCCAGTACTTC. It specifies CASSLGLAGVETQYF. This sequence joins TRBV7-9 and TRBJ2-5; TRBD2 matches 10 bases. The CDR3 sequence is 15 residues long. V shed 1 base, J shed 5 bases, and the junction held 4 bases outside the gene matches. CDR1 is SEHNR and CDR2 is FQNEAQ in the germline V gene (reference sequence).

This clone appeared a few times. The gene calls are TRBV7-8 and TRBJ2-1; D call uncertain. Trimming stripped 5 bases from V and 6 bases from J, with 8 bases between. CDR1 is SGHVS, CDR2 FQNEAQ, per germline. The CDR3 has 12 amino acids. In DNA form, the CDR3 reads TGTGCCAGCAGCCCGAAGCCCAATGAGCAGTTCTTC. This gives the protein CASSPKPNEQFF.

This rearrangement joins TRBV9 to TRBJ2-1; no definite D call. This CDR3 is 13 amino acids long. The germline gives CDR1 SGDLS, CDR2 YYNGEE. Trimming cost V 7 bases and J 8 bases, with 16 bases left between them. CDR3 nucleotides: TGTGCCAGCTGCCAAGCCTCTTGTGATGAGCAGTTCTTC. Its protein is CASCQASCDEQFF.

The chain has TRBV29-1 and TRBJ2-1; D is uncertain. Trimming took off 2 bases at V and 6 bases at J, with 8 bases between the two ends. The germline V gene encodes CDR1 SQVTM and CDR2 ANQGSEA. This CDR3 has 12 residues. The CDR3 DNA reads TGCAGCGTTGAACTGCGAGTCAATGAGCAGTTCTTC. Its protein is CSVELRVNEQFF.

This clone appeared once. Written as DNA, the CDR3 is TGTGCCAGCAGAGAGGACAACACAGATACGCAGTATTTT. Amino acids: CASREDNTDTQYF. This chain joins TRBV11-3 and TRBJ2-3, with D perhaps matching TRBD1 (5 bases). There are 13 residues in the CDR3. Looked up from germline, CDR1 is SGHNT and CDR2 is YENEEA. Between the trimmed V and J ends, which lost 6 bases and 2 bases, there was a span of 9 bases.

This clone was detected only a few times. This chain uses TRBV5-1 with TRBJ2-7, with 8 bases that match TRBD1. From germline, CDR1 is SGHRS and CDR2 YFSETQ. V shed 2 bases and J 2 bases; nucleotides not matched to a gene: 3. This CDR3 contains 14 residues. Here the CDR3 reads CASSFRTGTYEQYF. The CDR3 nucleotides are TGCGCCAGCAGCTTTAGGACAGGGACCTACGAGCAGTACTTC.

The V gene is TRBV27, the J gene TRBJ2-1, with TRBD1 matching 9 bases. V dropped 0 bases and J dropped 3; count of bases not matched to a gene: 3. The CDR3 has 16 amino acids. Germline assignment: CDR1 MNHEY and CDR2 SMNVEV (reference sequence). The CDR3 protein is CASSLSAGQGYNEQFF. The CDR3, as DNA: TGTGCCAGCAGTTTATCCGCGGGACAGGGCTACAATGAGCAGTTCTTC.

V and J are TRBV29-1 and TRBJ2-3; D assignment may be TRBD1 or TRBD2 (5 bases each). Trimming cost V 1 base and J 6 bases, with 23 bases left between them. This CDR3 has 17 amino acids. In germline, CDR1 is SQVTM, CDR2 ANQGSEA. The CDR3 here is CSVEGVPSGRWADTQYF. For the CDR3, the DNA is TGCAGCGTTGAAGGAGTACCTTCAGGGAGATGGGCGGATACGCAGTATTTT.

The chain is built from TRBV19 and TRBJ1-1, with 8 bases that match TRBD1. The germline V gene encodes CDR1 LNHDA and CDR2 SQIVND (reference sequence). The junction had 7 bases not matched to a gene; V was cut back by 6 bases and J by 4 bases. The CDR3 consists of 14 residues. The CDR3 loop is CASRDRVVLTEAFF. In DNA, the CDR3 is TGTGCCAGTAGGGACAGGGTGGTACTCACTGAAGCTTTCTTT.

V gene TRBV11-2 combines with J gene TRBJ2-1; TRBD2 agrees at 10 bases. V was pared by 5 bases and J by 7 bases, with 11 bases of the junction left unmatched. The CDR3 length is 16 residues. Germline lookup yields CDR1 SGHAT and CDR2 FQNNGV. This chain's CDR3 is CASSPGKREGRNEQFF. Here the CDR3 DNA reads TGTGCCAGCAGCCCGGGGAAGCGGGAGGGCCGTAATGAGCAGTTCTTC.

The chain links TRBV7-8 to TRBJ2-2; tentatively, D is TRBD1 or TRBD2 (5 bases each). The V and J ends lost 2 bases and 4 bases respectively, with 11 bases between them. Germline CDR1 and CDR2: SGHVS and FQNEAQ. The CDR3 is 15 amino acids. The CDR3 here is CASSLWGIGTGELFF. In DNA, the CDR3 is TGTGCCAGCAGCTTATGGGGGATCGGCACCGGGGAGCTGTTTTTT.

The V gene is TRBV11-2, the J gene TRBJ1-4, with D unclear. V was clipped by 1 base and J by 0 bases, with 12 bases between them. Germline V gene data show CDR1 as SGHAT and CDR2 as FQNNGV. The CDR3 length is 17 residues. CDR3 coding DNA: TGTGCCAGCAGCTTAGGCCCTACGAGGGCAACTAATGAAAAACTGTTTTTT. As protein: CASSLGPTRATNEKLFF. Full variable domain (rest looked up from reference TRBV11-2 and TRBJ1-4): EAGVAQSPRYKIIEKRQSVAFWCNPISGHATLYWYQQILGQGPKLLIQFQNNGVVDDSQLPKDRFSAERLKGVDSTLKIQPAKLEDSAVYLCASSLGPTRATNEKLFFGSGTQLSVL.

The J gene is TRBJ2-2, the V gene TRBV5-1; 8 bases match TRBD1. Germline CDR1 and CDR2: SGHRS and YFSETQ. This CDR3 has 16 residues. Trimming took 6 bases from V and 7 from J; bases not matched to a gene: 14. As DNA, the CDR3 is TGCGCCAGCAAAATCCGACAGGGGTCTGATTTCGGGGAGCTGTTTTTT. It specifies CASKIRQGSDFGELFF.

The chain joins TRBV12-2 to TRBJ1-2. TRBV12-2 is flagged as a pseudogene. CDR3 length equals 16 residues. As DNA, the CDR3 is TGTGCAAGTCGCTTGTCAACCCCCCGGGCTAACTATGGCTACACCTTC. Its protein product is CASRLSTPRANYGYTF.

The V and J genes are TRBV7-6 and TRBJ2-1; D not certain. Trimming pared 2 bases from V and 11 bases from J, leaving 13 bases between. Germline CDR1 reads SGHVS; CDR2 reads FNYEAQ. The CDR3 extends over 13 amino acids. The CDR3 DNA sequence: TGTGCCAGCAGCTTAACTTCTCTTAACAAGCAGTTCTTC. Amino acids: CASSLTSLNKQFF.

CDR3 in DNA: TGTGCCAGCAGCTTTGGCGGGAGGAGCACAGATACGCAGTATTTT. Its protein product is CASSFGGRSTDTQYF. This chain connects TRBV7-9 to TRBJ2-3, with TRBD2 identical over 8 bases. Germline V gene sequence: CDR1 SEHNR, CDR2 FQNEAQ (reference sequence). V dropped 3 bases and J dropped 0; count of bases not matched to a gene: 2. This CDR3 contains 15 residues.

The rearrangement joins TRBV10-3 to TRBJ1-5; 8 bases are shared with TRBD1. Germline CDR1 and CDR2: ENHRY and SYGVKD. V lost 5 bases to trimming and J lost 0 bases; unmatched junction nucleotides: 3. The CDR3 extends over 15 amino acids. This CDR3 reads CAISSTGVSNQPQHF. CDR3 DNA: TGTGCCATCAGTTCGACAGGGGTTAGCAATCAGCCCCAGCATTTT.

The J gene is TRBJ1-5, the V gene TRBV29-1, with D perhaps TRBD1 (6 bases). V was clipped by 7 bases and J by 4 bases, with 11 bases between them. The germline V gene encodes CDR1 SQVTM and CDR2 ANQGSEA. The length of the CDR3 is 12 residues. The CDR3: CSAGQSNQPQHF. The CDR3 DNA is TGCAGCGCTGGACAGAGTAATCAGCCCCAGCATTTT. Full variable domain (missing parts from reference TRBV29-1 and TRBJ1-5): SAVISQKPSRDICQRGTSLTIQCQVDSQVTMMFWYRQQPGQSLTLIATANQGSEATYESGFVIDKFPISRPNLTFSTLTVSNMSPEDSSIYLCSAGQSNQPQHFGDGTRLSIL.